The sequence of this T cell receptor beta chain was determined in a study of blood T cells in healthy people across ages. Broader study findings: Estimates drawn from one million T cells were deemed to understate diversity. Unknown CMV status may confound age-related changes in expanded clones.

The V and J ends lost 5 bases and 0 bases respectively, with 11 bases between them. This CDR3 has 15 residues. Germline loops: CDR1 MGHRA, CDR2 YSYEKL. For the second PCR, which ran for 7 to 11 cycles, a sample-barcoded 5' primer and a J-beta primer mix were used. TCRdb called the 5' RACE reads again in MiXCR, with one record for every CDR3 protein. The data hold approximately 800,000 distinct CDR3 sequences, with 25% to 30% observed a single time. This clonotype was seen ten or more times. Its antigen is undetermined. These same records also appear under a second study, on T cells of mothers and their children. That publication notes: In unrelated and related pairs, TCR recombination output is shaped in a similar way by thymic selection. Overlap ran slightly, non-significantly higher for related than unrelated mother-child pairs.

This TCR was recovered from a boy aged 5 to 17 in good health. Sequencing was done on a sample of blood. The V gene is TRBV4-1, the J gene TRBJ1-5; D may be TRBD1 (5 bases). CDR3 region: CASSEGFYSNQPQHF. The CDR3 nucleotides read TGCGCCAGCAGCGAGGGGTTTTATAGCAATCAGCCCCAGCATTTT.